These 23 T cell receptor beta chains originate from one sample sequenced in a study of blood T cell repertoires in COVID-19. Produced via immunoSEQ multiplex PCR; TCRdb's table is partial and in-frame only. The profile shows 350,000 or so clones, more than 70% of them singletons. The sample taken for sequencing was peripheral blood. The receptor set was obtained from a woman in her 30s with COVID-19, enrolled during active disease.

The chain has TRBV7-8 and TRBJ1-2; the D is unclear. The CDR3 loop spans 12 amino acids. Germline V CDR1 and CDR2: SGHVS, FQNEAQ. V shed 5 bases and J shed 8 bases, with 12 bases lying between them. This CDR3 is CASSQRSGGYTF. DNA for the CDR3: TGTGCCAGCAGCCAAAGGTCGGGGGGCTACACCTTC.

The sample holds one count of this clone. This chain connects TRBV4-1 to TRBJ2-1; a possible D gene is TRBD2 (5 bases). Deletions cut 6 bases from V and 5 bases from J, with 23 bases between. The CDR3 covers 17 residues. CDR1 and CDR2 (germline): MGHRA, YSYEKL. CDR3 bases: TGCGCCAGCAGAGAATATGGGGAGTTCCCTAAAAACAATGAGCAGTTCTTC. This encodes CASREYGEFPKNNEQFF.

The J gene is TRBJ1-5, the V gene TRBV27; a possible D gene is TRBD1 (5 bases). Trimming took 2 bases from V and 7 from J, leaving 15 bases between them. Per the germline V gene, CDR1 is MNHEY and CDR2 is SMNVEV (reference sequence). The CDR3 has 15 residues. In nucleotides, the CDR3 is TGTGCCAGCAGTTTAGGGGCAGCCCCCTCCCAGCCCCAGCATTTT. It is translated as CASSLGAAPSQPQHF.

This chain uses TRBV19 with TRBJ2-7; 10 nucleotides agree with TRBD2. Trimming removed 6 bases from V and 6 bases from J; junction bases left unmatched: 5. The CDR3 contains 13 residues. Per the germline V gene, CDR1 is LNHDA and CDR2 is SQIVND (reference sequence). The CDR3 sequence: CASRPSGSAEQYF. Here the CDR3 DNA reads TGTGCCAGTAGACCTAGCGGGAGTGCCGAGCAGTACTTC. Based on the CDR3 plus reference TRBV19 and TRBJ2-7, the full variable domain is DGGITQSPKYLFRKEGQNVTLSCEQNLNHDAMYWYRQDPGQGLRLIYYSQIVNDFQKGDIAEGYSVSREKKESFPLTVTSAQKNPTAFYLCASRPSGSAEQYFGPGTRLTVT.

The V and J genes are TRBV5-1 and TRBJ1-2; 8 bases fit TRBD1. V shed 4 bases and J 8 bases; nucleotides not matched to a gene: 10. This CDR3 spans 14 amino acids. From germline, CDR1 is SGHRS and CDR2 YFSETQ. CDR3: CASSLGTGFGGYTF. The CDR3 coding sequence is TGCGCCAGCAGCCTGGGGACAGGCTTCGGCGGCTACACCTTC.

The chain employs TRBV30 and TRBJ2-7; maybe TRBD1 (5 bases). CDR1 and CDR2 (germline): GTSNPN, SVGIG (reference sequence). V was cut by 4 bases and J by 2 bases, with 15 bases left in between. The CDR3 extends over 14 amino acids. In nucleotides, the CDR3 is TGTGCCTGGACCCCTGGGGCTGAGCCCTACGAGCAGTACTTC. Protein: CAWTPGAEPYEQYF. Full variable domain (rest looked up from reference TRBV30 and TRBJ2-7): SQTIHQWPATLVQPVGSPLSLECTVEGTSNPNLYWYRQAAGRGLQLLFYSVGIGQISSEVPQNLSASRPQDRQFILSSKKLLLSDSGFYLCAWTPGAEPYEQYFGPGTRLTVT.

The genes are TRBV2 and TRBJ2-5; 12 nucleotides line up with TRBD2. The germline gives CDR1 SNHLY, CDR2 FYNNEI. CDR3 length: 15 residues. V lost 1 base, J lost 3 bases, and 0 bases stayed unmatched. The CDR3 DNA is TGTGCCAGCAGTGAAGGACTAGCGGGAGAAGAGACCCAGTACTTC. Residues: CASSEGLAGEETQYF. Full variable domain (missing parts from reference TRBV2 and TRBJ2-5): EPEVTQTPSHQVTQMGQEVILRCVPISNHLYFYWYRQILGQKVEFLVSFYNNEISEKSEIFDDQFSVERPDGSNFTLKIRSTKLEDSAMYFCASSEGLAGEETQYFGPGTRLLVL.

The chain links TRBV12-3 or TRBV12-4 to TRBJ1-2, with 8 bases that match TRBD1. The V segment lost 3 bases and the J segment 3 bases; nucleotides outside the gene matches: 0. The length of the CDR3 is 13 residues. DNA for the CDR3: TGTGCCAGCAGTTTCAGGGGGCACTATGGCTACACCTTC. It is translated as CASSFRGHYGYTF.

The rearrangement links TRBV19 to TRBJ2-2; 9 nucleotides agree with TRBD1. V lost 5 bases to trimming and J lost 4 bases; unmatched junction nucleotides: 2. There are 14 residues in the CDR3. Germline V lookup: CDR1 LNHDA, CDR2 SQIVND (reference sequence). The CDR3 sequence: CASSPTGGTGELFF. Written as DNA, the CDR3 is TGTGCCAGTAGTCCGACAGGGGGCACCGGGGAGCTGTTTTTT.

The V call is TRBV6-5, the J call TRBJ2-5, with TRBD2 as a possible D gene (6 bases). Germline CDR1 and CDR2: MNHEY and SVGAGI. Trimming removed 0 bases from V and 2 bases from J, with 10 bases in between. CDR3 length: 15 amino acids. The CDR3 sequence: CASSYSGLKQETQYF. The CDR3 coding sequence is TGTGCCAGCAGTTACTCGGGACTGAAGCAAGAGACCCAGTACTTC.

The genes are TRBV6-5 and TRBJ2-3, with no clear D. Germline lookup yields CDR1 MNHEY and CDR2 SVGAGI. This CDR3 region has 11 residues. V was shortened by 6 bases and J by 4 bases, with 5 bases between the two germline ends. CDR3 residues: CASSTSDTQYF. CDR3 sequence (DNA): TGTGCCAGCAGCACTTCAGATACGCAGTATTTT.

This clone came up once. The chain employs TRBV24-1 and TRBJ2-7; TRBD1 agrees at 9 bases. The CDR3 consists of 14 residues. CDR1 and CDR2 (germline): KGHDR, SFDVKD. V shed 5 bases and J 5 bases; nucleotides not matched to a gene: 6. CDR3 DNA sequence: TGTGCCACCAGTGCCCCCGGGACAGGGAACGAGCAGTACTTC. Its translation is CATSAPGTGNEQYF.

The gene calls are TRBV19 and TRBJ1-2; maybe TRBD1 (6 bases). The germline gives CDR1 LNHDA, CDR2 SQIVND (reference sequence). The ends were cut back, 7 bases at V and 4 bases at J, with 13 bases in the middle. The CDR3 is 13 residues long. CDR3 sequence reads: CASTAPDSYGYTF. In nucleotides, the CDR3 is TGTGCCAGTACCGCACCGGACAGCTATGGCTACACCTTC.

The V call is TRBV6-5, the J call TRBJ2-1; 8 bases are shared with TRBD1. Germline loops: CDR1 MNHEY, CDR2 SVGAGI. V lost 6 bases to trimming and J lost 9 bases; unmatched junction nucleotides: 7. The CDR3 is made up of 13 amino acids. CDR3: CASRDRGYGEQFF. The CDR3 region has the DNA TGTGCCAGCAGAGACAGGGGTTACGGTGAGCAGTTCTTC.

The J gene is TRBJ1-5, the V gene TRBV27; D is unclear. V shed 2 bases and J shed 7 bases, with 9 bases lying between them. There are 13 residues in the CDR3. Germline values: CDR1 MNHEY, CDR2 SMNVEV (reference sequence). CDR3 coding DNA: TGTGCCAGCAGTTTACGGGAGCGGCAGCCCCAGCATTTT. Its protein is CASSLRERQPQHF.

This clone has just one count. This chain joins TRBV5-6 and TRBJ2-1; 9 bases fit TRBD2. The CDR3 contains 16 residues. Germline CDR1 reads SGHDT; CDR2 reads YYEEEE. Trimming removed 0 bases from V and 7 bases from J; junction bases left unmatched: 8. CDR3 protein: CASSLVGLAGENEQFF. The CDR3 DNA is TGTGCCAGCAGCTTGGTGGGATTAGCGGGAGAAAATGAGCAGTTCTTC.

In its sample, this clone was seen a few times. The V call is TRBV28, the J call TRBJ1-4, with D hard to call. V was trimmed by 5 bases and J by 0 bases, leaving 10 bases between them. CDR1 is MDHEN, CDR2 SYDVKM, per germline. The CDR3 extends over 15 amino acids. The CDR3 DNA reads TGTGCCAGCAGTAGACCCAGCGCAACTAATGAAAAACTGTTTTTT. It codes for CASSRPSATNEKLFF.

The chain uses TRBV10-3 and TRBJ2-1; 9 nucleotides align to TRBD2. Trimming at V came to 0 bases and at J to 8 bases, leaving 8 bases not matched to a gene. CDR3 length: 16 residues. Germline-derived CDR1 and CDR2 are ENHRY and SYGVKD. The CDR3 loop reads CAISESSGGGRDEQFF. The CDR3 region has the DNA TGTGCCATCAGTGAGTCTTCGGGCGGCGGGAGGGATGAGCAGTTCTTC.

This chain links TRBV3-1 (or the pseudogene TRBV3-2) with TRBJ2-2; 7 bases line up with TRBD1. This CDR3 is 17 amino acids long. Unmatched junction bases numbered 12, after V lost 4 bases and J lost 4 bases. Germline V gene sequence: CDR1 LGHDT, CDR2 YNNKEL (reference sequence). DNA of the CDR3: TGTGCCAGCAGCCCATCCGGGACAGATCTAATCACCGGGGAGCTGTTTTTT. The encoded protein is CASSPSGTDLITGELFF.

The chain combines TRBV19 with TRBJ2-7; 12 bases line up with TRBD2. CDR1 and CDR2 from the germline V gene are LNHDA and SQIVND (reference sequence). The V segment lost 7 bases and the J segment 2 bases; nucleotides outside the gene matches: 21. The CDR3 is 20 residues long. In DNA, the CDR3 is TGTGCCAGTACCTTAAGGGGTGCGGCTAGCGGGAGGGCCAGGACCTACGAGCAGTACTTC. This gives the protein CASTLRGAASGRARTYEQYF.

The chain carries TRBV30 and TRBJ2-7; 11 positions match TRBD2. CDR3 size: 15 residues. Germline V lookup: CDR1 GTSNPN, CDR2 SVGIG (reference sequence). Trimming cost V 0 bases and J 2 bases; bases outside gene matches: 3. CDR3 nucleotide sequence: TGTGCCTGGAGTGTACTACTAGCGGGAGCCTACGAGCAGTACTTC. Translation: CAWSVLLAGAYEQYF.

This chain joins TRBV2 and TRBJ1-1; D unclear. This CDR3 has 12 residues. The germline V gene encodes CDR1 SNHLY and CDR2 FYNNEI. V was pared by 5 bases and J by 1 base, with 5 bases between. CDR3 residues: CASSNSNTEAFF. CDR3 coding DNA: TGTGCCAGCAGTAACTCGAACACTGAAGCTTTCTTT.

The chain recombines TRBV7-3 with TRBJ2-7; perhaps TRBD1 as D (5 bases). From germline, CDR1 is SGHTA and CDR2 FQGTGA. The germline V and J ends were trimmed by 1 base and 0 bases, with 7 bases remaining between them. The CDR3 is 14 amino acids. CDR3 nucleotides: TGTGCCAGCAGCTTAAGGGGCGGCTCCTACGAGCAGTACTTC. The encoded protein is CASSLRGGSYEQYF.